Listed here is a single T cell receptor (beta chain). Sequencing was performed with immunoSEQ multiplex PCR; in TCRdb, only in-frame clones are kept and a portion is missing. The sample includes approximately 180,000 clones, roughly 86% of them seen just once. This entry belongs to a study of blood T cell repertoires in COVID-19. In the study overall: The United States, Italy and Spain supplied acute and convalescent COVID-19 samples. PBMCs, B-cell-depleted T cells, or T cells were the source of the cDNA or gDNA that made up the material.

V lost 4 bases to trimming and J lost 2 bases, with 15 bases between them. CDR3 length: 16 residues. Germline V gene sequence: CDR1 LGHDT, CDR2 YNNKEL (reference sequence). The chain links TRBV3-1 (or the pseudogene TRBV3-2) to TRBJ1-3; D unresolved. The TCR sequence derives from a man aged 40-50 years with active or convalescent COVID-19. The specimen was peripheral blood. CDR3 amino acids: CASSLLTLPPGNTIYF. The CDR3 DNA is TGTGCCAGCAGCCTCCTTACTCTGCCCCCTGGAAACACCATATATTTT.